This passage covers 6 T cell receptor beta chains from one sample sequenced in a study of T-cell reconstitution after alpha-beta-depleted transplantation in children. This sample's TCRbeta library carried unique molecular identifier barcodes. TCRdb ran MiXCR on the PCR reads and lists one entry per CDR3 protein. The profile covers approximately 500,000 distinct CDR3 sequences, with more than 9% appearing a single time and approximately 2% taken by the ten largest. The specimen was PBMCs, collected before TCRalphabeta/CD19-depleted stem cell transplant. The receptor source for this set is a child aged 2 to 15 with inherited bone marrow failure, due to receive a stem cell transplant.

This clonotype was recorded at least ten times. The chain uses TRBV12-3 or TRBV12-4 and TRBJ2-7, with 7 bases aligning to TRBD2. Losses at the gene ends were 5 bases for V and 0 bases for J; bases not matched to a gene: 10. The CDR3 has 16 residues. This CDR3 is CASSPRSGAISYEQYF. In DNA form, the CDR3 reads TGTGCCAGCAGTCCACGAAGCGGGGCGATCTCCTACGAGCAGTACTTC.

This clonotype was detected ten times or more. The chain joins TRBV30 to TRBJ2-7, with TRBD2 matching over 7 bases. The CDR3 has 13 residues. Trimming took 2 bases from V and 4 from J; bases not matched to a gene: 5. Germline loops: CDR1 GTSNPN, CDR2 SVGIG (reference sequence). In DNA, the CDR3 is TGTGCCTGGAGTCCCCTAGCGGAGTACGAGCAGTACTTC. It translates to CAWSPLAEYEQYF.

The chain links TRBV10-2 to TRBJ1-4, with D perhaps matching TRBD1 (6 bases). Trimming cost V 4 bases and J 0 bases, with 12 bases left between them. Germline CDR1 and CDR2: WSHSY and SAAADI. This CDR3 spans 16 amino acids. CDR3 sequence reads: CASSVGQTATNEKLFF. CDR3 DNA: TGCGCCAGCAGTGTTGGACAGACTGCAACTAATGAAAAACTGTTTTTT.

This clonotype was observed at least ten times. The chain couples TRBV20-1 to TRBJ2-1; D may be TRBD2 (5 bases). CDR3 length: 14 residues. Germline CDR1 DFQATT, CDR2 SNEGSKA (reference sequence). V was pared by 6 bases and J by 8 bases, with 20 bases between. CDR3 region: CSATSRLLSDEQFF. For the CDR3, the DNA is TGCAGTGCCACATCCCGACTATTGTCGGATGAGCAGTTCTTC.

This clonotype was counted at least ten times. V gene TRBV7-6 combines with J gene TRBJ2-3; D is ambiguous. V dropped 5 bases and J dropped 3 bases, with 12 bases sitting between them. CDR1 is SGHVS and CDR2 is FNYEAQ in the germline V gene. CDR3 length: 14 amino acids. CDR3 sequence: CASSQLTETDTQYF. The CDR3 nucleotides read TGTGCCAGCAGCCAACTCACTGAGACAGATACGCAGTATTTT.

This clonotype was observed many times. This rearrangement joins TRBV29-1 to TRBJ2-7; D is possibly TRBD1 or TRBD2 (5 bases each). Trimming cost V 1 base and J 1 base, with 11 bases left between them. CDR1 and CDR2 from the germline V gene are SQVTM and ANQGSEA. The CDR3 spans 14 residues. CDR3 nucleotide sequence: TGCAGCGTTGAAGCTAGCCAGGGTTCCTACGAGCAGTACTTC. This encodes CSVEASQGSYEQYF.